These 17 T cell receptor beta chains were all obtained from the same sample, sequenced in a study of blood T cell repertoires in COVID-19. Generated by immunoSEQ multiplex PCR, the TCRdb table keeps only in-frame clones and is missing some. The data show about 120,000 clones, approximately 82% seen once. Sequenced: peripheral blood. These receptors were obtained from a man aged 80 or over with active or convalescent COVID-19.

V gene TRBV6-2 or TRBV6-3 combines with J gene TRBJ1-6; possible D gene TRBD1, 6 bases. Germline CDR1 MNHEY, CDR2 SVGEGT. The CDR3 contains 13 residues. Trimming left V 6 bases short and J 7 bases short, with 10 bases between. The CDR3 region has the DNA TGTGCCAGCAGCTGGGACAAGAATTCACCCCTCCACTTT. It is translated as CASSWDKNSPLHF.

This clone is a singleton in its sample. The chain recombines TRBV11-2 with TRBJ1-2; D is undetermined. The CDR3 has 13 amino acids. Trimming cost V 6 bases and J 5 bases, with 13 bases left between them. The V gene's germline CDR1 is SGHAT and CDR2 FQNNGV. As DNA, the CDR3 is TGTGCCAGCAGTGACAATTTTCGGTATGGCTACACCTTC. Its translation: CASSDNFRYGYTF.

J is TRBJ1-6 and V is TRBV28; no reliable D call. The germline V gene has CDR1 MDHEN and CDR2 SYDVKM. This CDR3 has 13 residues. V lost 6 bases and J lost 10, with 13 bases in between. The CDR3: CASRTKTTSPLHF. The CDR3 DNA follows: TGTGCCAGCAGGACAAAAACGACGTCACCCCTCCACTTT.

This clone has a handful of counts. The gene calls are TRBV19 and TRBJ1-5; D remains unclear. This CDR3 has 15 amino acids. V was trimmed by 3 bases and J by 3 bases, leaving 12 bases between them. Per the germline V gene, CDR1 is LNHDA and CDR2 is SQIVND (reference sequence). CDR3 region: CASSIRTPPNQPQHF. CDR3 sequence (DNA): TGTGCCAGTAGTATTCGTACTCCCCCCAATCAGCCCCAGCATTTT.

V usage is TRBV6-1 and J usage is TRBJ2-7; 9 positions match TRBD1. Germline-derived CDR1 and CDR2 are MNHNS and SASEGT. This CDR3 is 17 amino acids long. J lost 0 bases, V lost 3 bases, and 9 bases had no gene match. The CDR3 coding sequence is TGTGCCAGCAGTGACACCGGGACAGGGCTTAGCTCCTACGAGCAGTACTTC. It codes for CASSDTGTGLSSYEQYF.

The chain carries TRBV24-1 and TRBJ2-5; no definite D call. Between the trimmed V and J ends, which lost 2 bases and 0 bases, there was a span of 9 bases. The CDR3 loop spans 15 amino acids. The V gene's germline CDR1 is KGHDR and CDR2 SFDVKD. The CDR3 sequence is CATSDSRQHQETQYF. The CDR3 DNA reads TGTGCCACCAGTGATTCGAGGCAGCACCAAGAGACCCAGTACTTC.

This clone was observed at least ten times. The chain uses TRBV9 and TRBJ2-1, with 11 bases aligning to TRBD2. Germline CDR1 SGDLS, CDR2 YYNGEE. After removal of 0 bases from V and 7 bases from J, the junction contained 6 bases not matched to a gene. CDR3 length: 16 amino acids. CDR3 DNA: TGTGCCAGCAGCGTAGGGATAGCGGGGGGGCAAAATGAGCAGTTCTTC. This translates into CASSVGIAGGQNEQFF. Filled out from reference TRBV9 and TRBJ2-1, the complete variable domain reads DSGVTQTPKHLITATGQRVTLRCSPRSGDLSVYWYQQSLDQGLQFLIQYYNGEERAKGNILERFSAQQFPDLHSELNLSSLELGDSALYFCASSVGIAGGQNEQFFGPGTRLTVL.

The V and J genes are TRBV9 and TRBJ2-1; D is perhaps TRBD1 (6 bases). The germline V gene has CDR1 SGDLS and CDR2 YYNGEE. The CDR3 runs to 15 residues. The V end lost 0 bases, the J end lost 4 bases, and 11 bases lay between the germline ends. For the CDR3, the DNA is TGTGCCAGCAGCGTAGTGACAGGAACATACAATGAGCAGTTCTTC. Residues: CASSVVTGTYNEQFF.

CDR3 coding DNA: TGTGCCAGCAGCCCCTCGGGGGTGACAGATACGCAGTATTTT. Translated, it gives CASSPSGVTDTQYF. The chain carries TRBV11-3 and TRBJ2-3; D may be TRBD2 (6 bases). The CDR3 spans 14 residues. V lost 5 bases, J lost 3 bases, and 12 bases lay in between. Germline-derived CDR1 and CDR2 are SGHNT and YENEEA.

This clone was seen a single time. The chain combines TRBV6-5 with TRBJ1-3; D ambiguous. Germline V gene sequence: CDR1 MNHEY, CDR2 SVGAGI. The CDR3 covers 15 residues. Trimming took 6 bases from V and 0 from J, leaving 12 bases between them. CDR3 coding DNA: TGTGCCAGCAGCGGTACAGCAGGCTCTGGAAACACCATATATTTT. Translated, it gives CASSGTAGSGNTIYF.

The chain joins TRBV18 to TRBJ2-7; perhaps TRBD2 as D (7 bases). The CDR3 is 15 amino acids. Germline V gene sequence: CDR1 KGHSH, CDR2 LQKENI. Between the trimmed V and J ends, which lost 3 bases and 5 bases, there was a span of 17 bases. CDR3 sequence: CASSPKGGPGNEQYF. As DNA, the CDR3 is TGTGCCAGCTCACCTAAGGGGGGGCCGGGGAACGAGCAGTACTTC.

The V and J genes are TRBV6-5 and TRBJ2-7; 12 bases map to TRBD2. V trimming: 6 bases; J trimming: 5 bases; junction bases outside the gene matches: 5. The CDR3 runs 14 residues. Germline V gene sequence: CDR1 MNHEY, CDR2 SVGAGI. The CDR3 region is CASRLGLAGHEQYF. The DNA for the CDR3 is TGTGCCAGCAGGCTGGGACTAGCGGGCCACGAGCAGTACTTC.

This clone has only one observation. The rearrangement joins TRBV6-5 to TRBJ2-6, with unresolved D. The CDR3 is 13 residues long. Germline-derived CDR1 and CDR2 are MNHEY and SVGAGI. Trimming shortened V by 8 bases and J by 4 bases, and 9 bases separated the two germline ends. The DNA of the CDR3 is TGTGCCAGCTTTAAAACAGGGGCCAACGTCCTGACTTTC. It encodes CASFKTGANVLTF.

This rearrangement joins TRBV5-6 to TRBJ2-3; TRBD2 might be the D (6 bases). V lost 4 bases to trimming and J lost 0 bases, with 24 bases between them. This CDR3 has 19 amino acids. The germline V gene has CDR1 SGHDT and CDR2 YYEEEE. DNA of the CDR3: TGTGCCAGCAGCCGGGGTGGGGACTGGGCCCTAGCTAGCACAGATACGCAGTATTTT. It is translated as CASSRGGDWALASTDTQYF.

The rearrangement links TRBV20-1 to TRBJ1-1; 9 bases match TRBD1. Germline CDR1 DFQATT, CDR2 SNEGSKA (reference sequence). The length of the CDR3 is 14 residues. V shed 3 bases and J 4 bases; nucleotides not matched to a gene: 6. CDR3 amino acids: CSASLTGGGTEAFF. CDR3 DNA sequence: TGCAGTGCTAGTTTGACAGGGGGAGGCACTGAAGCTTTCTTT.

This clone has only a few counts. The rearrangement uses TRBV5-6 and TRBJ1-2, with TRBD1 matching over 8 bases. The J segment lost 7 bases and the V segment lost 4 bases, leaving 6 bases of the junction unmatched. The CDR3 has 13 amino acids. Germline values: CDR1 SGHDT, CDR2 YYEEEE. CDR3 nucleotide sequence: TGTGCCAGCAGCCCCGCAGGGGGCGGTGGCTACACCTTC. Residues: CASSPAGGGGYTF.

This clone was seen a few times. The chain employs TRBV6-5 and TRBJ1-2, with 8 bases fitting TRBD1. The CDR3 runs to 15 residues. The V segment lost 0 bases and the J segment 6 bases; nucleotides outside the gene matches: 6. Germline lookup yields CDR1 MNHEY and CDR2 SVGAGI. The CDR3 sequence: CASSYSAGGLDGYTF. In DNA form, the CDR3 reads TGTGCCAGCAGTTACTCGGCAGGGGGCTTGGATGGCTACACCTTC.